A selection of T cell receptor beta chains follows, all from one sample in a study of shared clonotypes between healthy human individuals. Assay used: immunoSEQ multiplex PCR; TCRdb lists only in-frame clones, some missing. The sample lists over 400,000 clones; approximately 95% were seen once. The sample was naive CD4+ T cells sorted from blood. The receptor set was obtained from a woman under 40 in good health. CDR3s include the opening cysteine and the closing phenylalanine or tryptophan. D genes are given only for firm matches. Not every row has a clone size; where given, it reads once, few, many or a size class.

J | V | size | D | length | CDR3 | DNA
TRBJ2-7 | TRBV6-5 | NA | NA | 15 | CASSYSFLAPYEQYF | TGTGCCAGCAGTTACTCCTTCCTAGCGCCCTACGAGCAGTACTTC
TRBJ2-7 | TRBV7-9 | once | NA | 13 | CASTAGATGEQYF | TGTGCCAGCACCGCAGGCGCTACTGGCGAGCAGTACTTC
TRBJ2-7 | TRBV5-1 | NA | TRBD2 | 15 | CASSSALAGGYEQYF | TGCGCCAGCAGCTCAGCTCTAGCGGGAGGATACGAGCAGTACTTC
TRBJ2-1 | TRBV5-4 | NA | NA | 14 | CASSMRLGNNEQFF | TGTGCCAGCTCGATGAGACTTGGGAACAATGAGCAGTTCTTC
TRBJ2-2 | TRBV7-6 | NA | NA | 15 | CASSLLSADTGELFF | TGTGCCAGCAGCTTATTATCAGCGGACACCGGGGAGCTGTTTTTT
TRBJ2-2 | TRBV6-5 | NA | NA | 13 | CASSYLRHGELFF | TGTGCCAGCAGTTACCTGCGGCACGGGGAGCTGTTTTTT
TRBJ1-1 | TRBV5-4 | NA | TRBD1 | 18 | CASRLGTGGPGMNTEAFF | TGTGCCAGCAGACTCGGGACAGGGGGCCCGGGAATGAACACTGAAGCTTTCTTT
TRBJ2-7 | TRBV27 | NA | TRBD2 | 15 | CASSLFGLAGGEQYF | TGTGCCAGCAGCTTATTTGGACTAGCGGGAGGCGAGCAGTACTTC
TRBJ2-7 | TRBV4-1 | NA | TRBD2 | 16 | CASSQAESTSAYEQYF | TGCGCCAGCAGCCAAGCAGAATCGACTAGCGCCTACGAGCAGTACTTC
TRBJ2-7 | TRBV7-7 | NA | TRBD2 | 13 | CASSRGLAYEQYF | TGTGCCAGCAGTCGTGGACTAGCCTACGAGCAGTACTTC
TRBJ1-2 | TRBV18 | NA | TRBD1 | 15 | CASSQPNRGQNGYTF | TGTGCCAGCTCACAGCCGAACAGGGGGCAGAATGGCTACACCTTC
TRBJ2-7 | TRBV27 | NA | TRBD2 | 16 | CASKARLLAGGGEQYF | TGTGCCAGCAAAGCCAGGTTACTAGCGGGAGGCGGTGAGCAGTACTTC
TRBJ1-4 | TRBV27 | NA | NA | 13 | CASSLQGNEKLFF | TGTGCCAGCAGTTTACAGGGTAATGAAAAACTGTTTTTT
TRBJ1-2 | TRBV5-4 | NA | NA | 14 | CASSLVGLLGGYTF | TGTGCCAGCAGCTTGGTAGGCCTCCTAGGAGGCTACACCTTC
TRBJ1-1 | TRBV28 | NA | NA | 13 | CASGDGLNTEAFF | TGTGCCAGCGGGGACGGTCTGAACACTGAAGCTTTCTTT
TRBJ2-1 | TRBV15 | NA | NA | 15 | CATSRAGGRYNEQFF | TGTGCCACCAGCAGAGCCGGCGGCCGCTACAATGAGCAGTTCTTC
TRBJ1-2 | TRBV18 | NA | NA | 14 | CASSPQGGDYGYTF | TGTGCCAGCTCACCACAGGGTGGGGACTATGGCTACACCTTC